The 15 T cell receptor beta chains listed next were all sequenced from one sample in a study of T cells in Graves' hyperthyroidism and ophthalmopathy. Template material for amplifying TCR beta CDR3 regions consisted of RNA transcripts. HTBI primers drove first-round RT-PCR of the TCR CDR3. Each CDR3 protein gets one entry after TCRdb re-called the multiplex PCR reads with MiXCR. The sample lists 550,000 to 600,000 distinct CDR3 sequences; under 60% were seen once. Sequenced material: peripheral blood or thyroid tissue (not recorded which). The receptors come from an adult woman with Graves' disease, either hyperthyroidism or ophthalmopathy (not recorded which).

The chain combines TRBV20-1 with TRBJ2-5; 12 bases are shared with TRBD2. Germline assignment: CDR1 DFQATT and CDR2 SNEGSKA (reference sequence). The CDR3 runs 15 residues. J was trimmed by 0 bases and V by 6 bases; bases with no gene match: 5. CDR3 nucleotides: TGCAGTGCGGGGACTAGCGGGTTTAACCAAGAGACCCAGTACTTC. Its translation: CSAGTSGFNQETQYF.

This clonotype turned up a few times. This chain links TRBV2 with TRBJ2-6; the D gene is possibly TRBD1 (6 bases). Deletions cut 8 bases from V and 4 bases from J, with 21 bases between. The length of the CDR3 is 17 residues. The germline gives CDR1 SNHLY, CDR2 FYNNEI. The CDR3 sequence is CASSPPFTGPGANVLTF. For the CDR3, the DNA is TGTGCCAGCTCACCACCTTTCACAGGGCCCGGGGCCAACGTCCTGACTTTC.

As to this clonotype: Sequence at one end of the junction differs from germline and may be a read error. This rearrangement joins TRBV10-3 to TRBJ1-6; no firm D call. From germline, CDR1 is ENHRY and CDR2 SYGVKD. The CDR3 extends over 11 amino acids. For the CDR3, the DNA is TGTGCCAGCAGTAAGAATTCGCCCCTCCACTTT. As protein: CASSKNSPLHF.

This clonotype was found many times. The DNA for the CDR3 is TGCGCCAGCAGCTTGACGGGGACAGGGGCAAGTCAGCCCCAGCATTTT. Encoded protein: CASSLTGTGASQPQHF. The chain links TRBV5-1 to TRBJ1-5, with 10 bases that match TRBD1. Germline V lookup: CDR1 SGHRS, CDR2 YFSETQ. This CDR3 contains 16 residues. After removal of 1 base from V and 6 bases from J, the junction contained 7 bases not matched to a gene.

This clonotype was seen repeatedly, ten times or more. The chain is built from TRBV5-6 and TRBJ1-1; 10 nucleotides line up with TRBD1. The V gene's germline CDR1 is SGHDT and CDR2 YYEEEE. After removal of 4 bases from V and 0 bases from J, the junction contained 6 bases not matched to a gene. The CDR3 sequence is 16 residues long. DNA for the CDR3: TGTGCCAGCAGCGCAGACAGGGGGCGCGTGAACACTGAAGCTTTCTTT. Amino acid sequence: CASSADRGRVNTEAFF.

This clonotype was observed many times. The chain combines TRBV7-3 with TRBJ2-7; D is ambiguous. Germline lookup yields CDR1 SGHTA and CDR2 FQGTGA. Between the trimmed V and J ends, which lost 5 bases and 0 bases, there was a span of 11 bases. The CDR3 has 14 amino acids. CDR3 DNA: TGTGCCAGCAGCCCGGACGGAAACTCCTACGAGCAGTACTTC. It yields the protein CASSPDGNSYEQYF.

The gene calls are TRBV28 and TRBJ1-5; weak D call: TRBD1 (6 bases). Trimming removed 4 bases at V and 7 bases at J, with 20 bases between. This CDR3 region has 16 residues. The germline CDR1 and CDR2 sequences are MDHEN and SYDVKM. The CDR3, as DNA: TGTGCCAGCAGTTCCCCCCTGGGGGGGCTTAGGCAGCCCCAGCATTTT. Its protein product is CASSSPLGGLRQPQHF.

J is TRBJ1-4 and V is TRBV7-8, with D perhaps TRBD1 (5 bases). In germline, CDR1 is SGHVS, CDR2 FQNEAQ. Trimming left V 5 bases short and J 7 bases short, with 17 bases between. The CDR3 totals 15 residues. The CDR3 loop is CASSRGSAGGEKLFF. CDR3 in DNA: TGTGCCAGCAGCCGGGGCTCAGCGGGGGGTGAAAAACTGTTTTTT.

The CDR3, as DNA: TGCGCCAGCAGTGACTTCGGGGAGCTGTTTTTT. Translation: CASSDFGELFF. This sequence joins TRBV10-2 and TRBJ2-2; no firm D call. Germline V gives CDR1 WSHSY, CDR2 SAAADI. The V end was cut by 3 bases, the J end by 7 bases, with 3 bases between. The CDR3 extends over 11 amino acids.

The chain has TRBV4-1 and TRBJ1-2, with D unresolved. Germline V CDR1 and CDR2: MGHRA, YSYEKL. CDR3 length: 12 residues. The ends were cut back, 4 bases at V and 6 bases at J, with 9 bases in the middle. This CDR3 reads CASSREFNGYTF. CDR3 in DNA: TGCGCCAGCAGCCGGGAGTTCAATGGCTACACCTTC.

This clonotype occurred many times. The chain joins TRBV2 to TRBJ2-2; 9 nucleotides line up with TRBD2. The CDR3 sequence is 16 residues long. Germline V lookup: CDR1 SNHLY, CDR2 FYNNEI. V shed 3 bases, J shed 7 bases, and the junction held 9 bases outside the gene matches. CDR3 DNA sequence: TGTGCCAGCAGTGAGGTTTTAGCGGGAGTTGACGGGGAGCTGTTTTTT. Translation: CASSEVLAGVDGELFF.

At least ten counts were recorded for this clonotype. CDR3: CASSSDSPRYGYTF. The CDR3 bases are TGCGCCAGCAGCTCAGACAGCCCTCGCTATGGCTACACCTTC. The rearrangement uses TRBV5-1 and TRBJ1-2, with a tentative D call TRBD1 (5 bases). V shed 3 bases and J shed 4 bases, with 13 bases lying between them. Germline V gene sequence: CDR1 SGHRS, CDR2 YFSETQ. This CDR3 is built from 14 residues.

The rearrangement links TRBV20-1 to TRBJ2-7; 10 positions agree with TRBD1. The V and J ends lost 7 bases and 2 bases, in that order; junction bases with no gene match: 11. The CDR3 is 15 residues long. From germline, CDR1 is DFQATT and CDR2 SNEGSKA (reference sequence). Here the CDR3 reads CSGVSLGQGPYEQYF. The CDR3 DNA sequence: TGCAGTGGGGTTTCTTTGGGACAGGGGCCCTACGAGCAGTACTTC.

The rearrangement uses TRBV6-5 and TRBJ2-7; TRBD2 might be the D (5 bases). CDR3 length: 14 residues. The V gene lost 4 bases and the J gene lost 9 bases, with 19 bases spanning the gap. CDR1 is MNHEY and CDR2 is SVGAGI in the germline V gene. The CDR3 region is CASSFTAGMTVQYF. DNA for the CDR3: TGTGCCAGCAGTTTCACAGCCGGGATGACCGTGCAGTACTTC.

The chain couples TRBV19 to TRBJ2-6, with D uncertain. The germline V gene has CDR1 LNHDA and CDR2 SQIVND (reference sequence). V lost 4 bases, J lost 3 bases, and 10 bases lay in between. This CDR3 is built from 15 residues. As DNA, the CDR3 is TGTGCCAGTAGTAACAGCAACTATGGGGCCAACGTCCTGACTTTC. Amino acids: CASSNSNYGANVLTF.